This T cell receptor beta chain emerged from a study of beta chain features in type 1 diabetes. Overall study context: Comparable age, gender and cell yields were observed in patients relative to healthy donors.

Germline CDR1 is SGHNT and CDR2 is YYREEE (reference sequence). V lost 5 bases, J lost 5 bases, and 11 bases lay in between. This CDR3 contains 13 residues. Reverse transcription of all isolated RNA meant that expressed TCRB transcripts were sequenced. Using immunoSEQ multiplex PCR, the repertoire was profiled, and TCRdb retains in-frame clones only, with some absent. The table lists 810,000 or so clones, under 20% of them singletons. The study's findings and limits: Shorter templates might be favored by PCR, and equally so in patients and in controls. At VDJ recombination sites, type 1 diabetes patients had fewer insertions and more deleted nucleotides.

There are a few counts of this clone. Its antigen is currently unknown. V and J are TRBV5-4 and TRBJ2-1, with D possibly matching TRBD2 (5 bases). The TCR originated in a young woman in good health. The sequenced material came from naive CD4+ T cells from blood. The CDR3 protein is CASRKDGDNEQFF. The CDR3 nucleotides read TGTGCCAGCAGAAAGGACGGGGACAATGAGCAGTTCTTC. Complete variable domain (other parts from reference TRBV5-4 and TRBJ2-1): ETGVTQSPTHLIKTRGQQVTLRCSSQSGHNTVSWYQQALGQGPQFIFQYYREEENGRGNFPPRFSGLQFPNYSSELNVNALELDDSALYLCASRKDGDNEQFFGPGTRLTVL.